These 28 T cell receptor beta chains originate from one sample sequenced in a study of molecular identifiers for immune sequencing clone quantification (dated by TCRdb to 2017 to 2018). The library was prepared using PCR. The sample was run on a NextSeq 500. TCRdb applied fastp at Q25 and MiXCR to the public reads, then kept only in-frame beta chains. Each CDR3 protein gets just one entry, which takes the most common genes and DNA from the rows behind it. This sample is represented by a few hundred thousand distinct CDR3 sequences; 24% of them were singletons. 0.65% to 0.75% of the sample comes from the top ten. Sequencing was carried out using naive CD8+ T cells from blood, with Jurkat cell RNA spiked in. The cell subset or site tag for this specimen amounts to: FACS-sorted CD8+CD4-CCR7+CD45RA+ naive T cells. All receptors derive from a human donor in good health. Some libraries in this study had Jurkat cell RNA spiked in.

This clonotype has more than one count but fewer than ten. J is TRBJ2-1 and V is TRBV4-3; D uncertain. Trimming stripped 4 bases from V and 3 bases from J, with 13 bases between. Germline values: CDR1 LGHNA, CDR2 YSLEER. The CDR3 contains 15 residues. The CDR3 coding sequence is TGCGCCAGCAGCCTAGAACGGGCCCTCTACAATGAGCAGTTCTTC. It is translated as CASSLERALYNEQFF.

Concerning this clonotype: A much larger clone sits a single nucleotide away, making a read error possible. The chain links TRBV3-1 to TRBJ2-7; D is uncertain. The CDR3 spans 13 residues. Per the germline V gene, CDR1 is LGHDT and CDR2 is YNNKEL (reference sequence). This chain's CDR3 is CARSLTLGYEQYF. Written as DNA, the CDR3 is TGTGCCCGCAGCCTAACGCTAGGGTACGAGCAGTACTTC.

This clonotype was observed many times. The V and J genes are TRBV19 and TRBJ2-4; a weak D match, TRBD1 (5 bases). Germline assignment: CDR1 LNHDA and CDR2 SQIVND (reference sequence). The CDR3 is made up of 12 amino acids. Trimming removed 5 bases from V and 6 bases from J, with 8 bases in between. CDR3 sequence reads: CASSVQGNIQYF. In DNA, the CDR3 is TGTGCCAGTAGTGTCCAGGGAAACATTCAGTACTTC.

The sample holds many counts of this clonotype. V gene TRBV5-6 combines with J gene TRBJ1-1; no firm D call. The length of the CDR3 is 13 residues. From germline, CDR1 is SGHDT and CDR2 YYEEEE. V lost 4 bases and J lost 1, with 8 bases in between. The CDR3 sequence: CASSRPKNTEAFF. CDR3 sequence (DNA): TGTGCCAGCAGCAGGCCCAAGAACACTGAAGCTTTCTTT.

This clonotype was observed a handful of times. V usage is TRBV13 and J usage is TRBJ1-2; 8 bases fit TRBD1. The germline V gene encodes CDR1 PRHDT and CDR2 FYEKMQ (reference sequence). CDR3 size: 13 residues. With 5 bases clipped from V and 5 bases from J, the junction kept 4 bases outside the gene matches. The DNA of the CDR3 is TGTGCCAGCAGCCCTGACAGGGGATATGGCTACACCTTC. Amino acids: CASSPDRGYGYTF.

This clonotype turned up a few times. V usage is TRBV7-2 and J usage is TRBJ2-5; 8 bases fit TRBD1. The CDR3 is made up of 14 amino acids. V was clipped by 8 bases and J by 5 bases; unmatched bases: 10. Germline CDR1 is SGHTA and CDR2 is FQGNSA. CDR3: CASSEDRVLETQYF. The CDR3 nucleotides read TGTGCCAGCTCTGAGGACAGGGTCTTGGAGACCCAGTACTTC.

Concerning this clonotype itself: Possible read error: a much larger clone is one base away. This sequence joins TRBV29-1 and TRBJ2-2; no definite D call. The germline CDR1 and CDR2 sequences are SQVTM and ANQGSEA. The CDR3 covers 12 residues. The chain's CDR3 is CGVVGNTGELFF. The CDR3 DNA reads as TGCGGCGTTGTCGGGAACACCGGGGAGCTGTTTTTT.

This clonotype has just a few counts. This chain uses TRBV9 with TRBJ1-1; D is unresolved. This CDR3 is built from 15 residues. Looked up from germline, CDR1 is SGDLS and CDR2 is YYNGEE. V lost 2 bases and J 0 bases, leaving 11 bases between the germline ends. CDR3 loop: CASSVSGSMNTEAFF. Here the CDR3 DNA reads TGTGCCAGCAGCGTTTCGGGGTCTATGAACACTGAAGCTTTCTTT.

CDR3 DNA sequence: TGTGCCAGCAGCTTCGGGCGACCTACCACAGATACGCAGTATTTT. It encodes CASSFGRPTTDTQYF. The rearrangement uses TRBV14 and TRBJ2-3; D uncertain. This CDR3 is 15 amino acids long. V gave up 5 bases and J gave up 2 bases, with 14 bases separating them. Per the germline V gene, CDR1 is SGHDN and CDR2 is FVKESK.

V usage is TRBV30 and J usage is TRBJ2-7, with a tentative D call TRBD1 (6 bases). The CDR3 has 12 residues. Germline V gene sequence: CDR1 GTSNPN, CDR2 SVGIG (reference sequence). The germline V and J ends were trimmed by 7 bases and 3 bases, with 13 bases remaining between them. Here the CDR3 reads CALEEQGYEQYF. In DNA form, the CDR3 reads TGTGCCTTGGAAGAACAGGGCTACGAGCAGTACTTC. The full variable domain, completed using reference TRBV30 and TRBJ2-7, is SQTIHQWPATLVQPVGSPLSLECTVEGTSNPNLYWYRQAAGRGLQLLFYSVGIGQISSEVPQNLSASRPQDRQFILSSKKLLLSDSGFYLCALEEQGYEQYFGPGTRLTVT.

This clonotype was counted between two and nine times. The chain employs TRBV30 and TRBJ2-1; 7 positions match TRBD1. The CDR3 totals 15 residues. The germline V gene has CDR1 GTSNPN and CDR2 SVGIG (reference sequence). The V and J ends lost 4 bases and 2 bases, in that order; junction bases with no gene match: 8. The CDR3 loop is CAWKSGTVPYNEQFF. CDR3 nucleotides: TGTGCCTGGAAGTCAGGGACAGTGCCCTACAATGAGCAGTTCTTC. Full variable domain (rest looked up from reference TRBV30 and TRBJ2-1): SQTIHQWPATLVQPVGSPLSLECTVEGTSNPNLYWYRQAAGRGLQLLFYSVGIGQISSEVPQNLSASRPQDRQFILSSKKLLLSDSGFYLCAWKSGTVPYNEQFFGPGTRLTVL.

Comment on this clonotype: A read error may explain this, as a much larger clone is one base away. J is TRBJ2-3 and V is TRBV12-3 or TRBV12-4, with D perhaps matching TRBD1 or TRBD2 (5 bases each). Trimming took 6 bases from V and 6 from J, leaving 34 bases between them. This CDR3 comprises 20 residues. The CDR3 region has the DNA TGTGCCAGCAGACCTCACCCCTGGGACGAACACTCCAGATTCCGGGATACGCAGTATTTT. It encodes CASRPHPWDEHSRFRDTQYF.

The sample holds one count of this clonotype. Because it lacks the conserved phenylalanine or tryptophan at the end, this CDR3 is likely a read error. The V call is TRBV20-1, the J call TRBJ2-2, with TRBD2 identical over 10 bases. This CDR3 region has 17 residues. Germline V lookup: CDR1 DFQATT, CDR2 SNEGSKA (reference sequence). With 4 bases clipped from V and 0 bases from J, the junction kept 8 bases outside the gene matches. CDR3 nucleotides: TGCAGTGCTACTGGGGGTAGCGGGGGGACGAACACCGGGGAGCTGTTTTTG. Its translation: CSATGGSGGTNTGELFL.

This clonotype was found a few times. V and J are TRBV5-4 and TRBJ1-1; TRBD1 agrees at 7 bases. V shed 5 bases and J 0 bases; nucleotides not matched to a gene: 10. The CDR3 totals 16 residues. Germline V lookup: CDR1 SGHNT, CDR2 YYREEE (reference sequence). This CDR3 reads CASSDTGQLVNTEAFF. The CDR3 bases are TGTGCCAGCAGTGATACGGGACAGCTTGTGAACACTGAAGCTTTCTTT.

Comments on this clonotype: The junction departs from the called germline gene at one end, perhaps through a read error. The V call is TRBV4-1, the J call TRBJ2-3; unclear D gene. Germline V gene lookup returns CDR1 MGHRA and CDR2 YSYEKL. The CDR3 is 12 amino acids. The CDR3 sequence: CAGSQYTDTQYF. The DNA for the CDR3 is TGCGCCGGCAGCCAGTACACAGATACGCAGTATTTT.

The chain combines TRBV28 with TRBJ2-1, with TRBD1 identical over 7 bases. V was pared by 1 base and J by 8 bases, with 8 bases of the junction left unmatched. CDR3 size: 15 residues. Germline V CDR1 and CDR2: MDHEN, SYDVKM. Here the CDR3 DNA reads TGTGCCAGCAGTTTATTCCAGGGGGTTGGGGATGAGCAGTTCTTC. Protein product: CASSLFQGVGDEQFF. Using reference TRBV28 and TRBJ2-1 for the parts outside the CDR3, the full variable domain is DVKVTQSSRYLVKRTGEKVFLECVQDMDHENMFWYRQDPGLGLRLIYFSYDVKMKEKGDIPEGYSVSREKKERFSLILESASTNQTSMYLCASSLFQGVGDEQFFGPGTRLTVL.

The V and J genes are TRBV29-1 and TRBJ2-2; D gene uncertain. The CDR3 runs to 14 residues. The germline V and J ends were trimmed by 7 bases and 5 bases, with 17 bases remaining between them. Germline assignment: CDR1 SQVTM and CDR2 ANQGSEA. This CDR3 reads CSAKGPDNTGELFF. The CDR3 nucleotides are TGCAGCGCCAAAGGGCCGGATAATACCGGGGAGCTGTTTTTT.

This chain links TRBV3-1 with TRBJ2-7, with TRBD2 matching over 12 bases. The CDR3 covers 18 residues. V lost 0 bases and J lost 7; bases outside the gene matches: 13. Per germline, CDR1 LGHDT and CDR2 YNNKEL (reference sequence). CDR3 coding DNA: TGTGCCAGCAGCCAAGATCTGATGCTAGCGGGAGGGCCGGGGGAGCAGTACTTC. This codes for CASSQDLMLAGGPGEQYF.

This clonotype was seen more than once but under ten times. This chain joins TRBV11-2 and TRBJ2-5, with TRBD2 as a possible D gene (6 bases). This CDR3 spans 15 amino acids. From germline, CDR1 is SGHAT and CDR2 FQNNGV. Trimming cost V 5 bases and J 5 bases, with 18 bases left between them. The CDR3 DNA is TGTGCCAGCAGCAGCGTTGAGACTAGTGACGAGACCCAGTACTTC. Protein: CASSSVETSDETQYF.

The CDR3 bases are TGTGCCAGCAGCCATGACAGTTTGAACACTGAAGCTTTCTTT. It translates to CASSHDSLNTEAFF. This rearrangement joins TRBV13 to TRBJ1-1, with a tentative D call TRBD1 (5 bases). V was shortened by 5 bases and J by 0 bases, with 10 bases between the two germline ends. This CDR3 contains 14 residues. CDR1 and CDR2 from the germline V gene are PRHDT and FYEKMQ (reference sequence).

The sample holds one count of this clonotype. Possible read error: a much larger clone is one base away. The chain recombines TRBV5-5 with TRBJ1-5, with a possible D match to TRBD1 (6 bases). The CDR3 runs to 15 residues. Germline values: CDR1 SGHKS, CDR2 YYEKEE (reference sequence). This chain's CDR3 is CASSSHAGGGQPRHF. The CDR3 nucleotides read TGTGCCAGCAGCTCGCACGCGGGGGGCGGTCAGCCCCGGCATTTT. Looking up the rest from reference TRBV5-5 and TRBJ1-5 gives the full variable domain: DAGVTQSPTHLIKTRGQQVTLRCSPISGHKSVSWYQQVLGQGPQFIFQYYEKEERGRGNFPDRFSARQFPNYSSELNVNALLLGDSALYLCASSSHAGGGQPRHFGDGTRLSIL.

This clonotype has ten or more counts. The chain recombines TRBV5-4 with TRBJ1-1; no definite D call. Trimming removed 3 bases at V and 6 bases at J, with 12 bases between. There are 13 residues in the CDR3. Germline V lookup: CDR1 SGHNT, CDR2 YYREEE (reference sequence). The CDR3 DNA is TGTGCCAGCAGCTGGACGGGCCTCCCTGAAGCTTTCTTT. Protein: CASSWTGLPEAFF.

This clonotype was detected many times. The J gene is TRBJ2-2, the V gene TRBV9; no firm D call. Trimming pared 0 bases from V and 6 bases from J, leaving 3 bases between. Germline lookup yields CDR1 SGDLS and CDR2 YYNGEE. The CDR3 is made up of 12 amino acids. The chain's CDR3 is CASSVEAGELFF. DNA for the CDR3: TGTGCCAGCAGCGTAGAGGCCGGGGAGCTGTTTTTT.

As concerns this clonotype: Being one base from a much bigger clone, this may be a read error. The chain joins TRBV4-1 to TRBJ1-1; D gene unclear. Germline V CDR1 and CDR2: MGHRA, YSYEKL. This CDR3 is 14 amino acids long. V lost 4 bases and J 3 bases, leaving 12 bases between the germline ends. CDR3 residues: CASSPPGLDTEAFF. CDR3 bases: TGCGCCAGCAGCCCCCCAGGTTTGGACACTGAAGCTTTCTTT.

Ten or more counts support this clonotype. The chain links TRBV20-1 to TRBJ1-1, with no clear D. This CDR3 contains 16 residues. CDR1 and CDR2 (germline): DFQATT, SNEGSKA (reference sequence). V lost 0 bases to trimming and J lost 1 base, with 15 bases between them. The CDR3 here is CSARDLQQARNTEAFF. Written as DNA, the CDR3 is TGCAGTGCTAGAGATCTGCAGCAGGCCCGGAACACTGAAGCTTTCTTT.

The genes are TRBV20-1 and TRBJ2-5, with no clear D. V lost 0 bases, J lost 11 bases, and 16 bases lay in between. Germline V gene sequence: CDR1 DFQATT, CDR2 SNEGSKA (reference sequence). The CDR3 consists of 13 residues. In DNA form, the CDR3 reads TGCAGTGCTAGAGAGGGCCCTTACTACGGGCAGTACTTC. Translated: CSAREGPYYGQYF.

V usage is TRBV2 and J usage is TRBJ2-1; 10 bases agree with TRBD2. The germline gives CDR1 SNHLY, CDR2 FYNNEI. V trimming: 1 base; J trimming: 7 bases; junction bases outside the gene matches: 7. This CDR3 spans 16 amino acids. The CDR3 DNA reads TGTGCCAGCAGTGAAGTACTAGCGGGACGGAGGAATGAGCAGTTCTTC. Residues: CASSEVLAGRRNEQFF.

This clonotype was seen many times. The chain employs TRBV12-3 or TRBV12-4 and TRBJ2-2; 8 bases align to TRBD1. With V trimmed by 5 bases and J by 0 bases, 2 bases remained unmatched. This CDR3 spans 15 amino acids. The CDR3 protein is CASSTGQANTGELFF. The CDR3 DNA is TGTGCCAGCAGTACGGGACAGGCGAACACCGGGGAGCTGTTTTTT.